What follows is one TCR beta chain and its context. Antigen: not known. Systemic immunosuppression or a history of autoimmune disease excluded patients. The germline CDR1 and CDR2 sequences are SGHKS and YYEKEE (reference sequence). The CDR3 covers 14 residues. V shed 4 bases and J 8 bases; nucleotides not matched to a gene: 7. This entry belongs to a study of OX40 agonist ivuxolimab in advanced cancers. Study results and caveats: Averaged across samples, CD8+ T cells carried more expanded clones than CD4+ did.

Produced via immunoSEQ multiplex PCR; TCRdb's table is partial and in-frame only. Of 35,000 or so clones listed, 82% are singletons. The TCR originated in an adult with an advanced solid tumor such as melanoma, head and neck, liver or kidney cancer. The sample in question was CD4+ or CD8+ T cells sorted from blood, obtained in a trial of the OX40 agonist ivuxolimab. This rearrangement joins TRBV5-5 to TRBJ2-1; 9 nucleotides match TRBD1. The DNA of the CDR3 is TGTGCCAGCAGCCTCCGGGACAGGGATCATGAGCAGTTCTTC. Translating gives CASSLRDRDHEQFF.